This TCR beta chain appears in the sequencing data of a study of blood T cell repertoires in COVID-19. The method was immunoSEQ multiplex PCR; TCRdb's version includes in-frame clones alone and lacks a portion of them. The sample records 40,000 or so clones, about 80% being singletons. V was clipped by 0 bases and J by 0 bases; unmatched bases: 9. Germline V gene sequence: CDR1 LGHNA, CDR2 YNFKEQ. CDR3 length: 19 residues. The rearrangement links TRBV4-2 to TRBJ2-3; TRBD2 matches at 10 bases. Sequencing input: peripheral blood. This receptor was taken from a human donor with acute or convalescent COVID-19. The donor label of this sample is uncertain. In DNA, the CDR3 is TGTGCCAGCAGCCAAGATCATCGAGCGGGGGGGAGTAGCACAGATACGCAGTATTTT. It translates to CASSQDHRAGGSSTDTQYF.